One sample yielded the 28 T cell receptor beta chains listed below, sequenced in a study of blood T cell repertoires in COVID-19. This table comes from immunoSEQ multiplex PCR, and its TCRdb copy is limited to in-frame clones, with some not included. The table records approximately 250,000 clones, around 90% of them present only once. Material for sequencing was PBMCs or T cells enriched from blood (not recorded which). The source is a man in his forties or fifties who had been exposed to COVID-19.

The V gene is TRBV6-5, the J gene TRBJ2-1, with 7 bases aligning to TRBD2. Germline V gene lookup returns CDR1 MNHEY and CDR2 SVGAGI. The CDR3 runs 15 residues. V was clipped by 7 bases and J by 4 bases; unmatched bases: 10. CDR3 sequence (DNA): TGTGCCAGCACCAGGGCGGGAGTCGGATACAATGAGCAGTTCTTC. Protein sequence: CASTRAGVGYNEQFF.

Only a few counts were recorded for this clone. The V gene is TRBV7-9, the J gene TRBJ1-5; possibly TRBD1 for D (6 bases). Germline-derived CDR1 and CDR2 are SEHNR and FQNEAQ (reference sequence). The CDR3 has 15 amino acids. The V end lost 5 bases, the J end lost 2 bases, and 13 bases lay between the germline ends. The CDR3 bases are TGTGCCAGCAGCCCACAGGGAGTCGGCAATCAGCCCCAGCATTTT. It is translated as CASSPQGVGNQPQHF.

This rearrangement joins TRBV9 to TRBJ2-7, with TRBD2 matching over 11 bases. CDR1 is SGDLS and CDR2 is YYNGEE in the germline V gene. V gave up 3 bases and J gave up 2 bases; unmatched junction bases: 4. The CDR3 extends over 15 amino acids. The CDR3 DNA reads TGTGCCAGCAGCGCGGGGACTAGCGGAACCTACGAGCAGTACTTC. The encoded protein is CASSAGTSGTYEQYF.

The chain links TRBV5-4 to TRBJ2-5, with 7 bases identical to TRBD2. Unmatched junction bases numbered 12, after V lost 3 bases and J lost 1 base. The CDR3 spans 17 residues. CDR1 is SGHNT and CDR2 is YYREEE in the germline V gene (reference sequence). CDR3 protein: CASSSKWGGLLQETQYF. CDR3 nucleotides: TGTGCCAGCAGCTCCAAATGGGGGGGACTCCTCCAAGAGACCCAGTACTTC.

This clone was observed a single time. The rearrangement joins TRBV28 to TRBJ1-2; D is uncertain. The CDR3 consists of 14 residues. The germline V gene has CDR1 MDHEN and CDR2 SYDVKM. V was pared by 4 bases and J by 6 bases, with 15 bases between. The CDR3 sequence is CASSSAGSGDGYTF. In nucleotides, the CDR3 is TGTGCCAGCAGTTCAGCCGGGAGCGGAGATGGCTACACCTTC.

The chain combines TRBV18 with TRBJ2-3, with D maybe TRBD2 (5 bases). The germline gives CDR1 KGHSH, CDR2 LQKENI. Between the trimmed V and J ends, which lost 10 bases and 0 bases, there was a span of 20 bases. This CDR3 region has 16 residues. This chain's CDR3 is CAIPAARLSSTDTQYF. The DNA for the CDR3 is TGTGCCATCCCCGCGGCTAGACTAAGTAGCACAGATACGCAGTATTTT.

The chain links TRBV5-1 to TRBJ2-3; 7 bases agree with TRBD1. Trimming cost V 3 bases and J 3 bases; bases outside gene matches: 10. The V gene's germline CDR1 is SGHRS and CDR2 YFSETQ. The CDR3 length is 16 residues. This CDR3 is CASSSGNAGGTDTQYF. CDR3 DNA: TGCGCCAGCAGCTCGGGAAATGCAGGGGGAACAGATACGCAGTATTTT.

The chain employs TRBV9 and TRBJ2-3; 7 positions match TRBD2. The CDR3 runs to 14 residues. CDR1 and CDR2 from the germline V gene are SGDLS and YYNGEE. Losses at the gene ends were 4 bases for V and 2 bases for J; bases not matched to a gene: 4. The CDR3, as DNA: TGTGCCAGCAGCCTCGGGACTACCACAGATACGCAGTATTTT. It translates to CASSLGTTTDTQYF.

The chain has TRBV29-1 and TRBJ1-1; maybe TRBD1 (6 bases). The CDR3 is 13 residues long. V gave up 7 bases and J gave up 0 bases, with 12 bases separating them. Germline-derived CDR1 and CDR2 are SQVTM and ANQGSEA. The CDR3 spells CSGAGAMNTEAFF. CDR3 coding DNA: TGCAGCGGGGCGGGGGCGATGAACACTGAAGCTTTCTTT.

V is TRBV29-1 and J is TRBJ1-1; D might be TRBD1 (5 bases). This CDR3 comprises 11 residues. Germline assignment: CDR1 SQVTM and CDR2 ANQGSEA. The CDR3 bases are TGCGCGGGACTAATACTCACTGAAGCTTTCTTT. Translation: CAGLILTEAFF.

CDR3 coding DNA: TGTGCCAGCACTCTCTTCACGGGTAATGAAAAACTGTTTTTT. Encoded protein: CASTLFTGNEKLFF. The rearrangement joins TRBV7-9 to TRBJ1-4, with D uncertain. The CDR3 is 14 amino acids. Per germline, CDR1 SEHNR and CDR2 FQNEAQ (reference sequence). Trimming took 7 bases from V and 4 from J, leaving 13 bases between them. The full variable domain, in which reference TRBV7-9 and TRBJ1-4 provide the parts outside the CDR3, is DTGVSQNPRHKITKRGQNVTFRCDPISEHNRLYWYRQTLGQGPEFLTYFQNEAQLEKSRLLSDRFSAERPKGSFSTLEIQRTEQGDSAMYLCASTLFTGNEKLFFGSGTQLSVL.

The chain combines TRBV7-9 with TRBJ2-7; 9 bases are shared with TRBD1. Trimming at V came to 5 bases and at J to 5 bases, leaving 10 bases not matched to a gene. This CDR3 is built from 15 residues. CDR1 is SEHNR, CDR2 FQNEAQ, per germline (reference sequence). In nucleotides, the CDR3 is TGTGCCAGCAGCCATCAAGGGACAGGGTTCAACGAGCAGTACTTC. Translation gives CASSHQGTGFNEQYF.

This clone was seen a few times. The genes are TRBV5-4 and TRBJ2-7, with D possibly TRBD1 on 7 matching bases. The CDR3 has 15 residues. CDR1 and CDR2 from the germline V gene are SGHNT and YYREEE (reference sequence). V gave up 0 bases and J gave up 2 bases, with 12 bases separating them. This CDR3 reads CASSLGQGGTYEQYF. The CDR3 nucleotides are TGTGCCAGCAGCTTGGGGCAGGGGGGTACCTACGAGCAGTACTTC.

CDR3 residues: CASSQERLAVSYEQYF. CDR3 coding DNA: TGTGCCAGCAGCCAAGAACGACTAGCGGTCTCCTACGAGCAGTACTTC. This sequence joins TRBV3-1 (or the pseudogene TRBV3-2) and TRBJ2-7; TRBD2 aligns across 9 bases. This CDR3 comprises 16 residues. J gave up 0 bases and V 0 bases, and 3 bases lay outside the gene matches. Germline assignment: CDR1 LGHDT and CDR2 YNNKEL (reference sequence).

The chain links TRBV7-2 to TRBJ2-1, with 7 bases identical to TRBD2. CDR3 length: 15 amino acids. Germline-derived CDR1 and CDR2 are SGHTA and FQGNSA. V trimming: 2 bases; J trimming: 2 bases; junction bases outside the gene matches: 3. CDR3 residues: CASSLTRGTYNEQFF. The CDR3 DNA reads TGTGCCAGCAGCTTAACGCGGGGGACCTACAATGAGCAGTTCTTC.

The CDR3 loop is CASSLALNTEAFF. The CDR3 region has the DNA TGTGCCAGCAGTTTGGCCCTGAACACTGAAGCTTTCTTT. The chain couples TRBV7-2 to TRBJ1-1, with D hard to call. The V end lost 6 bases, the J end lost 0 bases, and 8 bases lay between the germline ends. The CDR3 is made up of 13 amino acids. The germline V gene encodes CDR1 SGHTA and CDR2 FQGNSA.

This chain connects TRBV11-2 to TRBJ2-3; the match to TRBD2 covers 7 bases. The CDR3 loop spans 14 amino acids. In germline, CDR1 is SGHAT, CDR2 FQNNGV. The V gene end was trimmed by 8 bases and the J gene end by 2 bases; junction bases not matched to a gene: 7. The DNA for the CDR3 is TGTGCCAGCCGGGGGGAGCGGTACACAGATACGCAGTATTTT. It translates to CASRGERYTDTQYF.

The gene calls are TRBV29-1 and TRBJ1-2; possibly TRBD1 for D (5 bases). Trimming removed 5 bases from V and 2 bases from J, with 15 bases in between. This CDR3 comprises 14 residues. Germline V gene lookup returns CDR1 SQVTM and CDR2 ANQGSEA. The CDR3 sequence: CSVTLQGLNYGYTF. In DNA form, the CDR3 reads TGCAGCGTTACTCTTCAGGGACTGAACTATGGCTACACCTTC.

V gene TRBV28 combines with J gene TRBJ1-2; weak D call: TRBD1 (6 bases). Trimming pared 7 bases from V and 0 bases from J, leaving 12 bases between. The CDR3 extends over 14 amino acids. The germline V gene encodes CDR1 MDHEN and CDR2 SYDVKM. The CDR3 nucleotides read TGTGCCAGCACCACAGGGCTAGCTAACTATGGCTACACCTTC. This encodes CASTTGLANYGYTF.

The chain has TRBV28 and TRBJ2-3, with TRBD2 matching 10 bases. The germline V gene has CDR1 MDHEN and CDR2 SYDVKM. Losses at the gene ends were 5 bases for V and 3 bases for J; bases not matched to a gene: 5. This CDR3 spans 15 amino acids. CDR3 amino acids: CASSPVGLATDTQYF. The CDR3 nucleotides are TGTGCCAGCAGTCCCGTGGGACTAGCGACAGATACGCAGTATTTT.

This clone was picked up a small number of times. CDR3 protein: CASSSPLQGGTDTQYF. For the CDR3, the DNA is TGTGCCAGCAGCTCACCCTTACAGGGAGGCACAGATACGCAGTATTTT. This chain links TRBV11-3 with TRBJ2-3; possibly TRBD1 for D (6 bases). Deletions cut 4 bases from V and 1 base from J, with 15 bases between. There are 16 residues in the CDR3. Germline CDR1 and CDR2: SGHNT and YENEEA.

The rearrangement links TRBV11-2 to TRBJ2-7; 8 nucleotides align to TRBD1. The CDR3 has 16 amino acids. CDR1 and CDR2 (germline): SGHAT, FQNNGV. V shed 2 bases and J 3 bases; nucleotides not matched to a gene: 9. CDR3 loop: CASSLLAQGADYEQYF. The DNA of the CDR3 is TGTGCCAGCAGCTTATTGGCCCAGGGGGCGGACTACGAGCAGTACTTC.

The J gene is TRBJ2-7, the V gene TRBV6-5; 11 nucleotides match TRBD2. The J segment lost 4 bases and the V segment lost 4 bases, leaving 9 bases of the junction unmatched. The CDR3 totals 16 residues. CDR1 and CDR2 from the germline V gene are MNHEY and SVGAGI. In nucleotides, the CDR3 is TGTGCCAGCAGTTCCCCGCCGACTAGCGGGACATACGAGCAGTACTTC. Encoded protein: CASSSPPTSGTYEQYF.

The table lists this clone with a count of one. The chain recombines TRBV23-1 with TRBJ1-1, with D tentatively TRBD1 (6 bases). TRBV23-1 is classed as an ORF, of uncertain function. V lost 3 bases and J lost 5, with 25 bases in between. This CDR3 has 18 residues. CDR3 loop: CASSHWTEPSQMGTEAFF. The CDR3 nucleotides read TGCGCCAGCAGTCATTGGACAGAGCCCAGTCAAATGGGGACTGAAGCTTTCTTT.

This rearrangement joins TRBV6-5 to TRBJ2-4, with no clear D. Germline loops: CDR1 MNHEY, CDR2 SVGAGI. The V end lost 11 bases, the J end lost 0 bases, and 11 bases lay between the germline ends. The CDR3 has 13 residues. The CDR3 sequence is CAGRLIAKNIQYF. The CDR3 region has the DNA TGTGCCGGAAGACTTATAGCCAAAAACATTCAGTACTTC.

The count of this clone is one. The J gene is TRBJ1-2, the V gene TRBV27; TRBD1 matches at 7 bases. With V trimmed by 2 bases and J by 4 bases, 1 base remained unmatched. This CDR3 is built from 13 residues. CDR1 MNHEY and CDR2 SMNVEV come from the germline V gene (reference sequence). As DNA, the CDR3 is TGTGCCAGCAGTTTAAACAGGGGCTATGGCTACACCTTC. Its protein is CASSLNRGYGYTF.

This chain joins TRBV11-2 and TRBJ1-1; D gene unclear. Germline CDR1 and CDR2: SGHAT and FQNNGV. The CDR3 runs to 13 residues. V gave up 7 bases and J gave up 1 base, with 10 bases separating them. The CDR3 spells CASTHRRNTEAFF. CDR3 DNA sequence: TGTGCCAGCACCCATAGGAGGAACACTGAAGCTTTCTTT.

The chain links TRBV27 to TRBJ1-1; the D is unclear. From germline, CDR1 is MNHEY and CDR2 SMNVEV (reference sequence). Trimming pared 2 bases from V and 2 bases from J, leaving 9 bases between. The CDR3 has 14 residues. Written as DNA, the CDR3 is TGTGCCAGCAGTTTACTAGGACTTAACACTGAAGCTTTCTTT. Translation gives CASSLLGLNTEAFF.